The source of this T cell receptor (beta chain) is a study of CD8+ T cells in alopecia areata. On the study more broadly: Treatment comprised oral tofacitinib, 5 to 10 mg twice daily, in treated patients. The study's findings and limits: Lesional tissue from the scalp (especially in alopecia totalis/universalis) showed higher clonality than normal scalp.

The authors extracted RNA and reverse transcribed it into cDNA as the sequencing template. Clones were sequenced by immunoSEQ multiplex PCR, and TCRdb holds only the in-frame ones, with some missing. In the table there are roughly 250,000 clones, about two thirds of which are singletons. The CDR3 consists of 15 residues. V shed 4 bases, J shed 0 bases, and the junction held 3 bases outside the gene matches. Germline V gives CDR1 SGHRS, CDR2 YFSETQ. As to this clone: Its antigen is still unknown.

In alopecia areata patients, both lesional scalp punch biopsies and peripheral blood were collected. The chain couples TRBV5-1 to TRBJ1-4; 7 nucleotides match TRBD1. The clonotype was recovered from a human donor with alopecia areata. This sample comprised CD4+ T cells sorted from blood, obtained at week 0. The CDR3 sequence: CASSPTGATNEKLFF. The CDR3 DNA reads TGCGCCAGCAGCCCTACAGGGGCAACTAATGAAAAACTGTTTTTT. The whole variable domain, remainder taken from reference TRBV5-1 and TRBJ1-4, is KAGVTQTPRYLIKTRGQQVTLSCSPISGHRSVSWYQQTPGQGLQFLFEYFSETQRNKGNFPGRFSGRQFSNSRSEMNVSTLELGDSALYLCASSPTGATNEKLFFGSGTQLSVL.